The sequence of this TCR beta chain was determined in a study of cytomegalovirus exposure and HLA in healthy donors (dated by TCRdb to the late 2010s). Regarding the complete study: According to an earlier analysis of a few hundred of the donors, roughly 180 million T cells yielded 117 million unique TCR beta sequences and about 280 Gb of sequence data. Of the 300 to 500 genotyped donors, 81% were placed in the genetic ancestry cluster associated with self-reported Caucasian donors. The number of typed donors differed by locus: about 629-630 for A, B, C, DRB1 and DQB1; 522 for DQA1; 606 for DPA1; and around 450 for DPB1. Using immunosequencing, the study profiled T cell repertoires from around 670 subjects and related those repertoires to cytomegalovirus serostatus. High-throughput TCR immunosequencing, statistical association of individual TCRs with disease status, and machine learning were combined to predict cytomegalovirus infection status. Roughly 300 gigabases of sequencing data and 78 million or so unique TCR sequences were included in an early release covering roughly 700 HLA-typed donors. All discovery cohort repertoires had been generated using a single sequencing platform. HLA typing covered class I and class II loci at four-digit resolution. The later analysis used no new phenotypic data to find candidate immune exposures, relying instead on TCR beta sequences and their occurrence across donors. Among 300 to 500 genotyped donors of the cohort, an average of approximately 240,000 unique TCR beta nucleotide sequences was sequenced per donor, of which about 20% were non-productive. Several DR-DQ haplotypes were handled as single units for association and clustering, since linkage in the cohort was strong. The aim of the study was to test whether cataloging public T cell receptors could identify signatures of past pathogen exposure. A later genetic analysis took genome-wide SNP genotypes for about three fifths of the roughly 700 donors and used that subset as a discovery cohort. To study patterns of TCR occurrence, a later analysis re-analyzed previously published TCR beta repertoires from around 670 donors and added high-resolution HLA genotyping. Donor age, sex, ethnicity and CMV serostatus were compiled together with the repertoire data. An earlier analysis of some 600 of the donors applied high-throughput TCR beta sequencing to assess whether each TCR beta V gene segment acted as functional or pseudogenic. Besides the first cohort of 666 subjects, a separate validation cohort made up of roughly 120 different subjects was used. What the authors observed across the whole study: Cytomegalovirus status was reported to be diagnosed by the classifier with high specificity and sensitivity in both the original and validation cohorts. A total of 164 TCR beta chains were listed by the study as associated with cytomegalovirus. Some IMGT-functional V segments, including TRBV6-2 and TRBV6-3, could not be distinguished by the 87-base-pair reads and were therefore excluded. In vitro tests confirmed that three of the cytomegalovirus-associated TCR beta chains recognize cytomegalovirus antigens. In an earlier analysis of some 540 of the donors, most TCR beta V segments appeared in productive rearrangements about 90% or about 30% of the time, broadly matching IMGT annotations. Presence/absence analyses assumed roughly uniform sequencing depth across donors, an assumption that may not hold. It was suggested by the authors that the approach could potentially be generalized to other disease states and immunological phenotypes. Several of the top co-occurrence clusters appeared to be linked to parvovirus B19, influenza, CMV and Epstein-Barr virus, according to a later analysis. This cohort had only TCR beta chains sequenced, and the lack of alpha or paired-chain data limited which features could be detected. In a later analysis, 16,951 TCR beta sequences were associated with specific HLA alleles at a false discovery rate of 0.05. Because counts were too low, more than 15 rarely observed V segments, including chromosome 9 orphons, were excluded from the earlier analysis of about 500 of the donors. Linkage disequilibrium might explain the correlated functional status among segregating V segments, but an unknown experimental factor could not be ruled out. In a later analysis, HLA-associated TCR beta chains were found to be more clonally expanded and to have lower generation probabilities than equally common non-associated chains. Because some donors lacked HLA typing at each locus, the association tests relied only on the typed subset. An association between a missense DCLRE1C variant and V-gene and J-gene trimming of TCR beta chains was found in a later genetic analysis and replicated in an independent cohort. A further reported finding was that TCR beta sequences accurately predicted the HLA-A and HLA-B alleles for most subjects in the first cohort. The sequencing pipeline was judged likely to have produced a cluster of highly shared sequence variants as a technical artifact. A later analysis found that TCR association rates varied across HLA loci, with DRB1 alleles showing the most associated TCRs and HLA-C alleles the fewest. A later analysis found that most CMV-associated TCR beta chains appeared HLA-restricted, with HLA associations seemingly driven largely by CMV exposure. Compared with the roughly 700-donor mean, donors in an Asian-associated ancestry cluster had fewer N-insertions in productive TCRs, according to a later genetic analysis. Most TCR sequences were seen in very few donors, while some public TCRs were found in many individuals. When HLA alleles, especially DR and DQ, strongly co-occurred, TCR associations were difficult to assign to individual alleles. For the cohort, immune exposure information was limited to CMV serostatus.

The cohort consisted of hundreds of healthy bone marrow donors. At the time of sampling, every cohort member was nominally healthy, though immune exposures that went unrecorded were likely present. The donor tested CMV seronegative and was one of the 352 seronegative cohort members. A peripheral blood sample was provided by each donor, and peripheral blood mononuclear cells were used for TCR beta sequencing. Genomic DNA was extracted from the blood cell samples with the Qiagen DNeasy Blood Extraction Kit. A few counts support this clone. The target of this receptor is not known. No qualities accompany the bases; no much larger clone lies one base away. The CDR3, from cysteine to phenylalanine, totals 15 residues. Kept here is only the CDR3 DNA, which spans 45 bases and is read in frame from base 1. Reading the germline V gene gives CDR1 MDHEN and CDR2 SYDVKM. At the junction V is shortened by 2 bases and J by 2 bases, with 10 bases in between.

The library relied on the immunoSEQ multiplex PCR assay. For the multiplex PCR, a mixture combining 60 forward primers for TCR Vbeta segments and 13 reverse primers for TCR Jbeta segments was used. Amplification of the CDR3 region of rearranged TCR beta genes was performed with a multiplex PCR assay on genomic DNA. Amplified TCR beta libraries were sequenced as 87-base-pair reads on the Illumina HiSeq System. For the original study's pipeline: A later analysis counted some 74 million unique TCR beta chains across the 690 or so repertoires, and around 9.9 million of these chains were shared by at least two donors. Raw reads were error-corrected and collapsed into unique sequences by a nearest-neighbor algorithm in which closely related sequences were merged to remove PCR and sequencing errors. V, D and J gene segments were assigned by aligning CDR3 sequences to IMGT reference sequences. For a sequence to be retained, at least a six-nucleotide match to both a V gene segment and a J gene segment was required. Rearrangements were called productive when the CDR3 lacked stop codons and stayed in frame with V and J; all others were non-productive. Following IMGT convention, CDR3 was defined as the stretch from the second conserved V-encoded cysteine to the conserved J-encoded phenylalanine. In an earlier analysis of roughly 610 of the donors, sequences lacking an unambiguous match to a single V gene segment were excluded. In an earlier analysis of almost 600 of the donors, a V segment was called functional when productive rearrangements were above 56.7%, and segregating when the standard deviation between donors exceeded 5%. A statistical classification framework was built for diagnosing cytomegalovirus status from the catalog of TCR beta chain sequences. In a later analysis, V and J genes were assigned by comparing TCR nucleotide sequences against IMGT/GENE-DB human TR gene sequences. The TCRdist pipeline was used in a later analysis to assign CDR3 sequences and most-parsimonious VDJ recombination scenarios. In a later analysis, each TCR beta chain was defined by its CDR3 amino acid sequence together with its V-gene family, and reads without a unique V-gene family were excluded. In a later analysis, some 600 highly shared, low-generation-probability nucleotide sequences were removed to address suspected cross-contamination and a sequencing artifact. In a later analysis, a clonal expansion index for each public chain was calculated from normalized within-repertoire ranks of inferred template counts. In a later analysis, generation probabilities were computed with a VDJ recombination model fitted to out-of-frame rearrangements, and the resulting probabilities were checked against IGoR. A later analysis scored TCR-TCR, TCR-HLA and TCR-CMV co-occurrence with hypergeometric tests, applying a repertoire-size bias correction to TCR pairs. In a later analysis, false discovery rates were estimated by permuting HLA or CMV assignments 20 times. In a later analysis, co-occurring TCRs were grouped with DBSCAN, and TCRdist sequence similarity was added when clustering was performed within HLA-allele-positive subsets. Co-occurrence clustering excluded repertoires with fewer than 30,000 or more than 120,000 public chains, plus five with anomalous nucleotide sharing. Drawn from immuneACCESS, this table holds only the in-frame rearrangements with V and J called that TCRdb kept. Clones are partly lost; checked studies trace under half to an unresolved V gene and leave the rest unexplained. V and J calls and clone size are those listed in that table; D and trimming were worked out from the DNA. This sample has 150,000 to 200,000 clones in its table, and 65% to 90% of those were observed once. The top ten clonotypes cover about 2.3% of the sample.

Sequenced sample: PBMCs. This TCR derives from a woman in her forties or fifties in good health and CMV-seronegative. This sequence uses TRBV28 and TRBJ1-5, with the D segment identity uncertain. CDR3 protein: CASSLGGSGNQPQHF. The DNA sequence reads TGTGCCAGCAGTTTAGGAGGATCAGGCAATCAGCCCCAGCATTTT. The entire variable domain, with the stretches around the CDR3 drawn from the reference TRBV28 and TRBJ1-5 proteins, is DVKVTQSSRYLVKRTGEKVFLECVQDMDHENMFWYRQDPGLGLRLIYFSYDVKMKEKGDIPEGYSVSREKKERFSLILESASTNQTSMYLCASSLGGSGNQPQHFGDGTRLSIL.